These 19 T cell receptor beta chains were all obtained from the same sample, sequenced in a study of T-cell reconstitution after alpha-beta-depleted transplantation in children. Construction of the TCRbeta library involved unique molecular identifiers. MiXCR was run by TCRdb on the PCR reads, yielding one entry per CDR3 protein. The sample consists of around 580,000 distinct CDR3 sequences, 25% to 30% of them appearing once. The specimen comprised PBMCs, sampled before TCRalphabeta/CD19-depleted stem cell transplant. The source is a boy in the first two years of life with Wiskott-Aldrich syndrome, due to receive a stem cell transplant.

This clonotype was detected only a few times. The V gene is TRBV5-1, the J gene TRBJ2-1, with TRBD2 matching 9 bases. With V trimmed by 1 base and J by 9 bases, 8 bases remained unmatched. Germline CDR1 SGHRS, CDR2 YFSETQ. CDR3 length: 15 residues. The CDR3 is CASSLFAGGEIEQFF. The CDR3 nucleotides are TGCGCCAGCAGCTTGTTCGCGGGAGGGGAGATTGAGCAGTTCTTC.

CDR3 region: CASSLGAEVSYNEQFF. The CDR3 DNA sequence: TGCGCCAGCAGCTTGGGGGCAGAAGTCTCCTACAATGAGCAGTTCTTC. The genes are TRBV5-1 and TRBJ2-1; D unclear. The germline CDR1 and CDR2 sequences are SGHRS and YFSETQ. CDR3 length: 16 residues. V dropped 0 bases and J dropped 0 bases, with 10 bases sitting between them.

This clonotype turned up a few times. The chain joins TRBV7-9 to TRBJ2-1; D is undetermined. Germline CDR1 is SEHNR and CDR2 is FQNEAQ (reference sequence). This CDR3 has 16 residues. V lost 1 base and J lost 5, with 15 bases in between. The CDR3 sequence: CASSLVWGTANNEQFF. In DNA, the CDR3 is TGTGCCAGCAGCTTAGTATGGGGAACTGCCAACAATGAGCAGTTCTTC.

This clonotype was seen only a few times. The chain is built from TRBV20-1 and TRBJ1-6; TRBD1 agrees at 8 bases. The CDR3 is 13 residues long. After removal of 3 bases from V and 7 bases from J, the junction contained 2 bases not matched to a gene. Germline-derived CDR1 and CDR2 are DFQATT and SNEGSKA (reference sequence). The CDR3 DNA sequence: TGCAGTGCTAGCAGGGGGCACAATTCACCCCTCCACTTT. It specifies CSASRGHNSPLHF.

This clonotype appeared a single time. The genes are TRBV28 and TRBJ1-5, with D hard to call. Germline CDR1 MDHEN, CDR2 SYDVKM. V was cut by 9 bases and J by 2 bases, with 14 bases left in between. The CDR3 runs 14 residues. In DNA, the CDR3 is TGTGCCAGTCGATTGTTGGCGGGCAATCAGCCCCAGCATTTT. Protein product: CASRLLAGNQPQHF.

The chain carries TRBV7-2 and TRBJ2-3, with unresolved D. This CDR3 region has 13 residues. Germline V lookup: CDR1 SGHTA, CDR2 FQGNSA. Between the trimmed V and J ends, which lost 5 bases and 5 bases, there was a span of 11 bases. The CDR3 region has the DNA TGTGCCAGCAGCAGACCTAAAGAAGATACGCAGTATTTT. Its translation: CASSRPKEDTQYF.

The gene calls are TRBV5-1 and TRBJ2-5; perhaps TRBD1 as D (5 bases). The CDR3 is 13 residues long. Germline V gene data show CDR1 as SGHRS and CDR2 as YFSETQ. Trimming left V 2 bases short and J 5 bases short, with 10 bases between. The CDR3 DNA reads TGCGCCAGCAGCTTCGCAGGGCTGGAGACCCAGTACTTC. Its protein product is CASSFAGLETQYF.

This sequence joins TRBV5-1 and TRBJ2-6; no clear D. Germline V gene sequence: CDR1 SGHRS, CDR2 YFSETQ. V lost 2 bases and J 0 bases, leaving 6 bases between the germline ends. The CDR3 consists of 15 residues. In DNA form, the CDR3 reads TGCGCCAGCAGCTTCGTGGACTCTGGGGCCAACGTCCTGACTTTC. Translating it yields CASSFVDSGANVLTF.

This clonotype was seen more than once but under ten times. V usage is TRBV5-4 and J usage is TRBJ1-2; D remains unclear. Trimming left V 4 bases short and J 3 bases short, with 19 bases between. The CDR3 spans 16 residues. The germline V gene has CDR1 SGHNT and CDR2 YYREEE (reference sequence). CDR3 protein: CASSKIIASTDYGYTF. The CDR3 nucleotides read TGTGCCAGCAGCAAGATTATTGCGTCAACGGACTATGGCTACACCTTC.

Ten or more counts support this clonotype. V gene TRBV5-1 combines with J gene TRBJ2-1, with 12 bases fitting TRBD2. CDR3 size: 13 residues. The germline V gene has CDR1 SGHRS and CDR2 YFSETQ. J lost 8 bases, V lost 5 bases, and 2 bases had no gene match. In nucleotides, the CDR3 is TGCGCCAGCAGGACTAGCGGGAGACATGAGCAGTTCTTC. It translates to CASRTSGRHEQFF.

This clonotype is a singleton in its sample. V and J are TRBV4-2 and TRBJ1-6, with D possibly being TRBD1 (6 bases). The CDR3 consists of 16 residues. V lost 0 bases to trimming and J lost 10 bases, with 16 bases between them. The germline gives CDR1 LGHNA, CDR2 YNFKEQ. CDR3: CASSQDGQLPGSPLHF. The DNA of the CDR3 is TGTGCCAGCAGCCAAGATGGACAGCTCCCAGGATCACCCCTCCACTTT.

This clonotype has only a few counts. The chain joins TRBV5-6 to TRBJ2-1; 12 bases map to TRBD2. The CDR3 length is 16 residues. Looked up from germline, CDR1 is SGHDT and CDR2 is YYEEEE. V shed 0 bases, J shed 5 bases, and the junction held 3 bases outside the gene matches. Here the CDR3 reads CASSLGLAGEDNEQFF. The CDR3 nucleotides read TGTGCCAGCAGCTTGGGACTAGCGGGAGAAGACAATGAGCAGTTCTTC.

With regard to this clonotype: The junction and the germline gene differ at one end; a read error may be behind it. The chain is built from TRBV27 and TRBJ2-5; a weak D match, TRBD1 (5 bases). The CDR3 contains 15 residues. Germline values: CDR1 MNHEY, CDR2 SMNVEV (reference sequence). As DNA, the CDR3 is TGTGCCAGCAGTTTATGGGCAGGGTACCAAGAGATCCAGTACTTC. Translating gives CASSLWAGYQEIQYF.

This chain connects TRBV5-4 to TRBJ2-1, with 7 bases aligning to TRBD2. V shed 2 bases and J 6 bases; nucleotides not matched to a gene: 20. The CDR3 covers 19 residues. Germline V CDR1 and CDR2: SGHNT, YYREEE (reference sequence). CDR3 loop: CASSFQGTLGAGAVNEQFF. The CDR3 DNA reads TGTGCCAGCAGCTTTCAGGGAACCCTAGGGGCGGGAGCAGTCAATGAGCAGTTCTTC.

This clonotype appeared a few times. The chain links TRBV5-6 to TRBJ2-7; 9 bases are shared with TRBD2. J was trimmed by 3 bases and V by 4 bases; bases with no gene match: 8. Germline CDR1 and CDR2: SGHDT and YYEEEE. The length of the CDR3 is 15 residues. The CDR3 region is CASSPPAGGGYEQYF. CDR3 sequence (DNA): TGTGCCAGCAGCCCACCGGCGGGAGGGGGCTACGAGCAGTACTTC.

The CDR3, as DNA: TGTGCCAGCAGCCGGCGTACGGCAGGGGACTATGGCTACACCTTC. This encodes CASSRRTAGDYGYTF. The genes are TRBV12-3 or TRBV12-4 and TRBJ1-2; D may be TRBD1 (6 bases). Trimming took 6 bases from V and 3 from J, leaving 17 bases between them. The CDR3 extends over 15 amino acids.

The table lists this clonotype with a few counts. The chain couples TRBV12-3 or TRBV12-4 to TRBJ2-1; possibly TRBD1 for D (6 bases). The CDR3 extends over 14 amino acids. V dropped 3 bases and J dropped 5 bases, with 11 bases sitting between them. CDR3 nucleotide sequence: TGTGCCAGCAGTTTCCGGGGACAACACAATGAGCAGTTCTTC. The encoded protein is CASSFRGQHNEQFF.

The table lists this clonotype with many counts. J is TRBJ2-2 and V is TRBV7-2; TRBD2 is a possible D gene (5 bases). From germline, CDR1 is SGHTA and CDR2 FQGNSA. The length of the CDR3 is 13 residues. Trimming pared 11 bases from V and 1 base from J, leaving 11 bases between. The CDR3 spells CASSRGNTGELFF. The CDR3 region has the DNA TGTGCCTCCTCCCGGGGGAACACCGGGGAGCTGTTTTTT. The full variable domain, its missing parts supplied by reference TRBV7-2 and TRBJ2-2, is GAGVSQSPSNKVTEKGKDVELRCDPISGHTALYWYRQSLGQGLEFLIYFQGNSAPDKSGLPSDRFSAERTGGSVSTLTIQRTQQEDSAVYLCASSRGNTGELFFGEGSRLTVL.

This clonotype showed up just a few times. J is TRBJ1-5 and V is TRBV20-1, with D unresolved. Germline V gives CDR1 DFQATT, CDR2 SNEGSKA (reference sequence). The ends were cut back, 0 bases at V and 0 bases at J, with 9 bases in the middle. The CDR3 loop spans 15 amino acids. For the CDR3, the DNA is TGCAGTGCTAGAGATAACCGGTATAGCAATCAGCCCCAGCATTTT. Its protein is CSARDNRYSNQPQHF.